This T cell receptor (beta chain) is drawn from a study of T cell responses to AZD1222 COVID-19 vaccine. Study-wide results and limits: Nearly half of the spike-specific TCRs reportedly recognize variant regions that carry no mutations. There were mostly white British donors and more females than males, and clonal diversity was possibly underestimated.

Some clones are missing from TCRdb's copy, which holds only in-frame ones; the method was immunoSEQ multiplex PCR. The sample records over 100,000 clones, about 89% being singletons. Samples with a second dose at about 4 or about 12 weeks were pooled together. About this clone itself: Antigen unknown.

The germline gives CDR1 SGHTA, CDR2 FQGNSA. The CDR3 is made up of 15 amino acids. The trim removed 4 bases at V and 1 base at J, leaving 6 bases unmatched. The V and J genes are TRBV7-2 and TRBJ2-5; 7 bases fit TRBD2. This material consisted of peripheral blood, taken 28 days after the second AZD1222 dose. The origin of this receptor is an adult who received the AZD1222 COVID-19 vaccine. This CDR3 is CASSSMGGGQETQYF. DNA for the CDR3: TGTGCCAGCAGCTCCATGGGGGGGGGCCAAGAGACCCAGTACTTC.